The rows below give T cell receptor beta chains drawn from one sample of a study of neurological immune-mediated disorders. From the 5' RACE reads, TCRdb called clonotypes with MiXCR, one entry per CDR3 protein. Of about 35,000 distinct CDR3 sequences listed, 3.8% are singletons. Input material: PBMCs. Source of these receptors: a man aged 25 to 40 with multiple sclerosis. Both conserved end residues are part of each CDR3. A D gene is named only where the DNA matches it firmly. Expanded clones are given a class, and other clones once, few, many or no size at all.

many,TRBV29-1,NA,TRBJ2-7,TGCAGCGTTGTACGACTCCCGAGCTCCTACGAGCAGTACTTC,CSVVRLPSSYEQYF
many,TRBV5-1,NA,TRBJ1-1,TGCGCCAGCAGCGACAGCCTCGGCAGGAACACTGAAGCTTTCTTT,CASSDSLGRNTEAFF
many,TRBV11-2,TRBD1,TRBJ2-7,TGTGCCAGCAACACAGGGGCCTACGAGCAGTACTTC,CASNTGAYEQYF
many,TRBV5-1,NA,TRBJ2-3,TGCGCCAGCAGCTCCACTAGAGACACAGATACGCAGTATTTT,CASSSTRDTDTQYF
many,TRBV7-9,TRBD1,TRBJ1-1,TGTGCCAGCAGCTTAGTCCAGGGGGGGGCTGAAGCTTTCTTT,CASSLVQGGAEAFF
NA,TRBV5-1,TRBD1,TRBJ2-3,TGCGCCAGCGGACAGGGACCTAGCACAGATACGCAGTATTTT,CASGQGPSTDTQYF
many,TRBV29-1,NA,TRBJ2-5,TGCAGCGTTGAAACAGAGACCCAGTACTTC,CSVETETQYF
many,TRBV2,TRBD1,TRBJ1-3,TGTGCCAGCAGGGGGACAGAGACAAGCTCTGGAAACACCATATATTTT,CASRGTETSSGNTIYF
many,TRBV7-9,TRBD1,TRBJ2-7,TGTGCCAGCAGCTTTTCCGGGACAGAAGCCTACGAGCAGTACTTC,CASSFSGTEAYEQYF
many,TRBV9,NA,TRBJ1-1,TGTGCCAGCAGCGTACTCCAGAACACTGAAGCTTTCTTT,CASSVLQNTEAFF
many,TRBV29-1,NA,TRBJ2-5,TGCAGCGTTGAATTGGCAGGCCAAGAGACCCAGTACTTC,CSVELAGQETQYF
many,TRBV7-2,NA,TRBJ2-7,TGTGCCAGCAGCTTAAGCGCTGACAGTCCCTACGAGCAGTACTTC,CASSLSADSPYEQYF
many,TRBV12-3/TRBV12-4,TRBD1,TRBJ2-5,TGTGCCAGCAGCCGGGACAGGGGGATAGAGACCCAGTACTTC,CASSRDRGIETQYF
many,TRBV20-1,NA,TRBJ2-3,TGCAGTGCTAGGGGAGCTAGCACAGATACGCAGTATTTT,CSARGASTDTQYF
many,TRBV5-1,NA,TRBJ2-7,TGCGCCAGCAGCTCGGGACGGACCTACGAGCAGTACTTC,CASSSGRTYEQYF
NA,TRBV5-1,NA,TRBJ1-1,TGCGCCAGCAGCCACGATACTAGAACAAGTATAAACACTGAAGCTTTCTTT,CASSHDTRTSINTEAFF
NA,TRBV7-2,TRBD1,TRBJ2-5,TGTGCCAGCAGCTTTAGGGGACAGGGGTCACAAGAGACCCAGTACTTC,CASSFRGQGSQETQYF
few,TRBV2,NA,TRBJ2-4,TGTGCCAGCAGTGAGGAGGTGGGGGGTCACATTCAGTACTTC,CASSEEVGGHIQYF
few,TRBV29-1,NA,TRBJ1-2,TGCAGCGCCGCAGCGGGGGGCGCCCGGTATGGCTACACCTTC,CSAAAGGARYGYTF
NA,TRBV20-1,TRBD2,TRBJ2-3,TGCAGCCCCTCGAGACTAGCGGGGCAAGGTACGCAGTATTTT,CSPSRLAGQGTQYF
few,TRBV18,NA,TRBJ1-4,TGTGCCAGCTCACCTGAGCCGGGAGTAGCTAATGAAAAACTGTTTTTT,CASSPEPGVANEKLFF
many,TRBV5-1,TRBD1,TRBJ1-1,TGCGCCAGCAGCACAAACTACAGGGGAGACACTGAAGCTTTCTTT,CASSTNYRGDTEAFF
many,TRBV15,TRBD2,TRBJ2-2,TGTGCCACCAGCAGAATCACTAGCGGGTATGGGGAGCTGTTTTTT,CATSRITSGYGELFF
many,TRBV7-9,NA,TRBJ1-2,TGTGCCAGCAGCTTAGCATCCGCTCCCCGCTATGGCTACACCTTC,CASSLASAPRYGYTF
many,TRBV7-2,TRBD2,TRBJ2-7,TGTGCCAGCAGCTGGGGGATGGGCGGGGGGCTTCCCGAGCAGTACTTC,CASSWGMGGGLPEQYF
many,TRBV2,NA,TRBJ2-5,TGTGCCAGCAGTGAAAGGGAGACCCAGTACTTC,CASSERETQYF
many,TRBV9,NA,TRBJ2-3,TGTGCCAGCAGCGTTAGCGGAACCTCTAGCACAGATACGCAGTATTTT,CASSVSGTSSTDTQYF
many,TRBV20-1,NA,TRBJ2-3,TGCAGTGCTAGAGTAGTCGGGGGCTCGACAGATACGCAGTATTTT,CSARVVGGSTDTQYF
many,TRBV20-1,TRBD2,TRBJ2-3,TGCAGTGCTAGCAGTGGCGAGCGGGGAAGGTATACGCAGTATTTT,CSASSGERGRYTQYF
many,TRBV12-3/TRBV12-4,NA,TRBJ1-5,TGTGCCAGCAGTTTAAATGGGATACGGGGCCAGCCCCAGCATTTT,CASSLNGIRGQPQHF
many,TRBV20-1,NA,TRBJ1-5,TGCAGTGCTAGAGCTTATGGGGACGACAATCAGCCCCAGCATTTT,CSARAYGDDNQPQHF
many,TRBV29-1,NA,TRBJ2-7,TGCAGCGTAGCGAACGAACGTGCCTACGAGCAGTACTTC,CSVANERAYEQYF
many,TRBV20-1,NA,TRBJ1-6,TGCAGTGCTAGACCCGGGACAACGAATTCACCCCTCCACTTT,CSARPGTTNSPLHF
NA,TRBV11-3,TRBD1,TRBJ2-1,TGTGCCAGCAGGGATACAGGGGTGAATGAGCAGTTCTTC,CASRDTGVNEQFF
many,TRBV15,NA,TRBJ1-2,TGTGCCACCAGCAGAGATAACCAAAACTATGGCTACACCTTC,CATSRDNQNYGYTF
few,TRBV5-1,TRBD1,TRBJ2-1,TGCGCCAGCAGCTTGGCGGGACAGGGCGACTACAATGAGCAGTTCTTC,CASSLAGQGDYNEQFF
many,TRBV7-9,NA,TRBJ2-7,TGTGCCAGCAGCGCCGAAGGACGGCGGAGCTCCTACGAGCAGTACTTC,CASSAEGRRSSYEQYF
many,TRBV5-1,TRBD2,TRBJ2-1,TGCGCCAGCAGGCGGACTAGCGGGGGTAACAATGAGCAGTTCTTC,CASRRTSGGNNEQFF
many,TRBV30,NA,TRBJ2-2,TGTGCCTGGAGACCCGGGAACACCGGGGAGCTGTTTTTT,CAWRPGNTGELFF
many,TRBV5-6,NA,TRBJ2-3,TGTGCCAGCAGCGGAATAGGCACAGATACGCAGTATTTT,CASSGIGTDTQYF
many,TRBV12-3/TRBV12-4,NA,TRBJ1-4,TGTGCCAGCAGTGACCCGGGATCCCGGGGAGAAAAACTGTTTTTT,CASSDPGSRGEKLFF
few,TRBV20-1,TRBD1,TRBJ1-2,TGCAGTGCGCTTAGTACAGGGGCTCACTATGGCTACACCTTC,CSALSTGAHYGYTF
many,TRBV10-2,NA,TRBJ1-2,TGCGCCAGCAGTGATGGCCAGGCGGGTGGCTACACCTTC,CASSDGQAGGYTF
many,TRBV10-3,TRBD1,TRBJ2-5,TGTGCCATCATGAAGACAGGGGGCGGAGAGGAGACCCAGTACTTC,CAIMKTGGGEETQYF
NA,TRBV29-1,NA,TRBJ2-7,TGCAGCGTTGAAGACGGCAGTTCCTACGAGCAGTACTTC,CSVEDGSSYEQYF
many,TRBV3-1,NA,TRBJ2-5,TGTGCCAGCAGCCCCCCGTTGTTCCAAGAGACCCAGTACTTC,CASSPPLFQETQYF